A single sample gave rise to the 14 T cell receptor beta chains below, sequenced in a study of T cells after yellow fever vaccination (dated by TCRdb to between 2019 and 2020). Taken with the paper, the label for treatment or condition translates to: live attenuated yellow fever vaccine strain. The method was 5' RACE. Sequencing instrument: Illumina NovaSeq 6000. Through fastp at Q25 and MiXCR, TCRdb rebuilt clones from the public reads, retaining in-frame beta chains. Identical CDR3 proteins give one entry, which carries the most common genes and DNA. This sample gives 85,000 to 100,000 distinct CDR3 sequences in total; 4.5% to 6% of them show up just once. About 41% of the sample comes from the top ten. This specimen consisted of CD8+ T cells sorted from PBMCs, obtained 10 days after the yellow fever booster vaccination. These receptors originate from a man between 18 and 29 years old who received the YFV17D yellow fever vaccine.

This clonotype showed up just a few times. The gene calls are TRBV20-1 and TRBJ2-7; 13 bases map to TRBD2. The ends lost 3 bases at V and 7 bases at J; junction bases unmatched: 9. Germline assignment: CDR1 DFQATT and CDR2 SNEGSKA (reference sequence). The CDR3 is 15 residues long. The CDR3 region is CSARPTTSGGSEQYF. CDR3 nucleotides: TGCAGTGCTAGGCCCACGACTAGCGGGGGGAGTGAGCAGTACTTC.

The rearrangement joins TRBV7-2 to TRBJ1-2; 7 bases fit TRBD1. This CDR3 spans 13 amino acids. Germline V lookup: CDR1 SGHTA, CDR2 FQGNSA. V trimming: 2 bases; J trimming: 3 bases; junction bases outside the gene matches: 0. The CDR3 loop is CASSLTGDYGYTF. CDR3 sequence (DNA): TGTGCCAGCAGCTTAACAGGGGACTATGGCTACACCTTC.

CDR3 coding DNA: TGTGCCAGCAAACCCGCGTCGCCGGGGGGCCCGGGCCTAGCAGATACGCAGTATTTT. Encoded protein: CASKPASPGGPGLADTQYF. This sequence joins TRBV4-2 and TRBJ2-3, with D maybe TRBD2 (7 bases). This CDR3 comprises 19 residues. V lost 7 bases to trimming and J lost 4 bases, with 30 bases between them. The germline V gene has CDR1 LGHNA and CDR2 YNFKEQ.

V usage is TRBV6-5 and J usage is TRBJ2-7; D is tentatively TRBD1 or TRBD2 (6 bases each). CDR3 size: 10 residues. The V gene's germline CDR1 is MNHEY and CDR2 SVGAGI. The CDR3 protein is CAAGEVEQYF. CDR3 bases: TGTGCTGCAGGGGAGGTCGAGCAGTACTTC.

This clonotype was recorded at least ten times. The chain uses TRBV29-1 and TRBJ2-7; 9 bases fit TRBD2. The CDR3 is made up of 13 amino acids. After removal of 1 base from V and 2 bases from J, the junction contained 0 bases not matched to a gene. Per the germline V gene, CDR1 is SQVTM and CDR2 is ANQGSEA. The CDR3 reads CSVEGGGAYEQYF. The CDR3 region has the DNA TGCAGCGTTGAAGGCGGGGGGGCCTACGAGCAGTACTTC.

This clonotype was picked up many times. V and J are TRBV7-2 and TRBJ2-3; tentative D call: TRBD2 (7 bases). The CDR3 loop spans 16 amino acids. From germline, CDR1 is SGHTA and CDR2 FQGNSA. V lost 0 bases and J 2 bases, leaving 12 bases between the germline ends. The CDR3 nucleotides are TGTGCCAGCAGCTTAGCGGGGCGGGGGCCCACAGATACGCAGTATTTT. It codes for CASSLAGRGPTDTQYF.

This clonotype was seen a handful of times. The J gene is TRBJ1-4, the V gene TRBV27; 9 nucleotides agree with TRBD1. After removal of 4 bases from V and 7 bases from J, the junction contained 7 bases not matched to a gene. The CDR3 consists of 15 residues. The V gene's germline CDR1 is MNHEY and CDR2 SMNVEV (reference sequence). The CDR3 loop is CASSSTGGIGEKLFF. CDR3 bases: TGTGCCAGCAGTTCGACAGGGGGTATAGGTGAAAAACTGTTTTTT. The full variable domain, rest sourced from reference TRBV27 and TRBJ1-4, is EAQVTQNPRYLITVTGKKLTVTCSQNMNHEYMSWYRQDPGLGLRQIYYSMNVEVTDKGDVPEGYKVSRKEKRNFPLILESPSPNQTSLYFCASSSTGGIGEKLFFGSGTQLSVL.

V usage is TRBV29-1 and J usage is TRBJ2-7; tentatively, D is TRBD1 or TRBD2 (5 bases each). Germline V gives CDR1 SQVTM, CDR2 ANQGSEA. V lost 5 bases and J lost 2, with 16 bases in between. The CDR3 has 14 residues. As DNA, the CDR3 is TGCAGCGTTCTGGTGCAGGGAGCAACCTACGAGCAGTACTTC. Protein: CSVLVQGATYEQYF.

The sample holds a few counts of this clonotype. V usage is TRBV6-5 and J usage is TRBJ1-3; the D gene is possibly TRBD1 (6 bases). CDR3 length: 17 amino acids. Trimming left V 2 bases short and J 4 bases short, with 18 bases between. Germline lookup yields CDR1 MNHEY and CDR2 SVGAGI. This CDR3 is CASSYARQALGGNTIYF. DNA for the CDR3: TGTGCCAGCAGTTACGCCCGACAGGCCCTCGGGGGAAACACCATATATTTT.

This clonotype was observed a handful of times. CDR3 region: CASIGTGRKDQPQHF. In nucleotides, the CDR3 is TGTGCCAGTATAGGGACAGGGAGGAAGGATCAGCCCCAGCATTTT. The gene calls are TRBV19 and TRBJ1-5, with 9 bases identical to TRBD1. The CDR3 runs 15 residues. Germline CDR1 LNHDA, CDR2 SQIVND (reference sequence). Unmatched junction bases numbered 9, after V lost 7 bases and J lost 5 bases.

CDR3 in DNA: TGTGCCAGCAGCTTAGCGCGGGCTAGCGAGGGGTGGTGGACCCAGTACTTC. It codes for CASSLARASEGWWTQYF. The V gene is TRBV7-2, the J gene TRBJ2-5; a weak D match, TRBD2 (6 bases). This CDR3 contains 17 residues. Trimming cost V 0 bases and J 7 bases, with 21 bases left between them. CDR1 is SGHTA, CDR2 FQGNSA, per germline.

This clonotype was detected a few times. The gene calls are TRBV28 and TRBJ2-5; 10 bases align to TRBD2. V lost 5 bases and J lost 4; bases outside the gene matches: 7. Germline CDR1 and CDR2: MDHEN and SYDVKM. The CDR3 runs 15 residues. Here the CDR3 DNA reads TGTGCCAGCAGTCCCCGGAGCGGGGGGGTAGAGACCCAGTACTTC. Its translation is CASSPRSGGVETQYF.

The chain has TRBV28 and TRBJ2-7; TRBD1 or TRBD2 may be the D gene (5 bases each). The CDR3 has 15 amino acids. Trimming removed 2 bases at V and 0 bases at J, with 11 bases between. The germline gives CDR1 MDHEN, CDR2 SYDVKM. The CDR3 DNA reads TGTGCCAGCAGTTTAGGCCCCGGGACCTCCTACGAGCAGTACGTC. Amino acid sequence: CASSLGPGTSYEQYV.

The chain is built from TRBV2 and TRBJ1-4, with D uncertain. CDR1 and CDR2 (germline): SNHLY, FYNNEI. CDR3 length equals 14 residues. Trimming removed 5 bases from V and 8 bases from J, with 15 bases in between. In nucleotides, the CDR3 is TGTGCCAGCAGTCCCCGGGGTCGGTTAGAAAAACTGTTTTTT. This translates into CASSPRGRLEKLFF.